This T cell receptor (beta chain) comes out of a study of blood T cells in healthy people across ages (dated by TCRdb to 2013 to 2016). At the level of the whole study: In model experiments, roughly one uniquely barcoded TCR beta cDNA molecule per two T cells was captured by template switching. For two donors (one aged 18 to 30 and one aged 80 or older), the study analyzed two additional independent replicas of 1 million unique cDNA reads from the same blood draw. Donors of different ages were randomly distributed across sequencing lanes to avoid experimental bias. The donors were split into four age groups: young (average approximately 16 years), middle-aged (about 40), aged (more than 60) and long-lived (82). Age-related changes in TCR beta repertoire diversity were measured in the study by deep sequencing normalized with unique cDNA molecular identifiers. Broad study findings and their caveats: Compared with the aged group, more naive CD4+ T cells, fewer expanded clones and increased TCR diversity were shown by the long-lived group, suggesting age selection. Conclusive comparison of naive and antigen-experienced compartments was prevented by the profiling of bulk unsorted PBMCs. Total diversity estimates from one million sequenced T cells were considered lower bounds and underestimates. Observed TCR beta diversity per million T cells fell roughly linearly with age, and a significant reduction was already apparent by age approximately 40. Observed TCR beta diversity correlated strongly with the percentage of naive T cells measured by flow cytometry. Because donor CMV infection status was unknown, age-related changes in expanded clonotypes were potentially confounded.

The donors were under 40 Caucasian individuals from Russia, aged roughly 6 to 100 years, who were systemically healthy. Each donor gave ten milliliters of peripheral blood, collected into EDTA-treated Vacutainer tubes. Ficoll-Paque density-gradient centrifugation was used to isolate PBMCs, with at least 7 million obtained per sample. Total RNA, at least 5 micrograms per sample, was extracted from PBMCs with Trizol reagent. For every donor, an aliquot of PBMCs went through flow cytometry to measure the percentages of naive CD45RAhigh/CD27high T cells. Receptor amplification or capture employed 5' RACE. Sequenced on an Illumina HiSeq 2500. The second PCR ran for roughly 7 to 12 cycles and used a J-beta primer mix along with a sample-barcoded 5' primer. Each TCR beta cDNA molecule received a unique molecular identifier from a template-switch 5' adaptor carrying 12 random nucleotides. Each sample yielded at least 2.5 million CDR3-containing paired-end reads. All of the RNA was converted into first-strand cDNA using the Mint cDNA synthesis kit, with a TRBC-specific oligonucleotide serving as the primer. All cDNA was treated with uracil-DNA glycosylase and then went through a first 18-cycle PCR with the universal primers M1SS and BC2_uni_R. Per the source publication's procedure: For normalization, 1 million high-quality reads were randomly selected from each sample, with every read carrying a distinct molecular identifier. Reads sharing molecular identifiers were discarded rather than binned into consensus sequences. CDR3 identification, clonotype clustering and error correction used MiTCR with a Q25 quality threshold and the strictest error-elimination algorithm. A nonparametric unseen species model with Euler transformation was used to estimate lower-bound total TCR beta diversity. TCRdb passed the public sequencing reads through fastp at Q25 and MiXCR, retaining productive beta sequences. CDR3 protein sequences are deduplicated, and each keeps its most common genes and DNA. In this record, the V and J calls reflect TCRdb's handling and not the investigators' own analysis. The sample profile shows around 1.5 million distinct CDR3 sequences; 30% to 35% of them were found once. Around 11% of the sample goes to the ten largest clones.

The germline V gene encodes CDR1 SQVTM and CDR2 ANQGSEA. Measured from the cysteine to the phenylalanine, the CDR3 is 13 residues long. Only the CDR3 DNA stays, 39 bases, in frame from base 1. V is shortened by 0 bases, J by 5 bases, and the region joining them spans 10 bases. This clonotype was seen a handful of times. The antigen it recognizes is unknown. No quality values exist for individual bases; no much larger clone is one base distant. The source is a woman aged 30 to 39 in good health. Source material: blood. This chain is built from TRBV29-1 and TRBJ2-5, with the identity of the D gene unclear. The CDR3 in this case is CSVEERVRETQYF. The nucleotides read TGCAGCGTTGAAGAAAGGGTTAGGGAGACCCAGTACTTC.